This passage covers 15 T cell receptor beta chains from one sample sequenced in a study of blood T cell repertoires in COVID-19. Libraries were prepared by immunoSEQ multiplex PCR; TCRdb keeps only in-frame clonotypes and omits some of them. The data hold approximately 120,000 clones, with 80% observed a single time. Specimen: peripheral blood. The receptors were sampled from a human donor in a cohort sampled during active or convalescent COVID-19.

The DNA for the CDR3 is TGCGCCAGCAAGGAGGCCAGCCTGTTTCTCCTCCACTTT. Amino acids: CASKEASLFLLHF. V is TRBV10-2 and J is TRBJ1-6; D call uncertain. Trimming took off 7 bases at V and 15 bases at J, with 19 bases between the two ends. The length of the CDR3 is 13 residues. CDR1 and CDR2 from the germline V gene are WSHSY and SAAADI.

The count of this clone is one. This rearrangement joins TRBV7-8 to TRBJ2-5; TRBD2 agrees at 7 bases. The ends lost 0 bases at V and 3 bases at J; junction bases unmatched: 7. The germline gives CDR1 SGHVS, CDR2 FQNEAQ. This CDR3 region has 16 residues. The CDR3 nucleotides are TGTGCCAGCAGCTTAGCGGTCAGCGGGGAAAAAGAGACCCAGTACTTC. It yields the protein CASSLAVSGEKETQYF. Full variable domain (outside the CDR3, taken from reference TRBV7-8 and TRBJ2-5): GAGVSQSPRYKVAKRGQDVALRCDPISGHVSLFWYQQALGQGPEFLTYFQNEAQLDKSGLPSDRFFAERPEGSVSTLKIQRTQQEDSAVYLCASSLAVSGEKETQYFGPGTRLLVL.

The CDR3 sequence: CASSKGVLNEQFF. CDR3 sequence (DNA): TGTGCCAGTAGTAAGGGGGTACTTAATGAGCAGTTCTTC. J is TRBJ2-7 and V is TRBV19, with D possibly matching TRBD1 (6 bases). The J call is in doubt because the DNA end fits TRBJ2-1 better. Germline values: CDR1 LNHDA, CDR2 SQIVND (reference sequence). This CDR3 has 13 amino acids.

In its sample, this clone was seen a few times. The genes are TRBV28 and TRBJ1-2; D gene uncertain. Trimming shortened V by 6 bases and J by 8 bases, and 22 bases separated the two germline ends. CDR1 is MDHEN, CDR2 SYDVKM, per germline. CDR3 length: 15 residues. CDR3 region: CASSFSRGPTAGYTF. The CDR3 bases are TGTGCCAGCAGCTTCAGCCGTGGGCCAACTGCCGGCTACACCTTC.

This chain connects TRBV13 to TRBJ2-2; D is possibly TRBD2 (6 bases). V dropped 1 base and J dropped 1 base, with 16 bases sitting between them. The germline V gene encodes CDR1 PRHDT and CDR2 FYEKMQ (reference sequence). The CDR3 is 18 amino acids. The CDR3 reads CASSLASVVWGNTGELFF. CDR3 nucleotides: TGTGCCAGCAGCTTAGCTAGCGTTGTATGGGGGAACACCGGGGAGCTGTTTTTT.

This clone was seen only a few times. The genes are TRBV6-1 and TRBJ2-7; D uncertain. V was clipped by 1 base and J by 6 bases, with 13 bases between them. CDR1 and CDR2 from the germline V gene are MNHNS and SASEGT. The length of the CDR3 is 14 residues. The CDR3 is CASSEGLASAEQYF. CDR3 DNA sequence: TGTGCCAGCAGTGAAGGACTGGCCTCCGCCGAGCAGTACTTC.

The V call is TRBV19, the J call TRBJ1-2, with 7 bases identical to TRBD1. Looked up from germline, CDR1 is LNHDA and CDR2 is SQIVND (reference sequence). The CDR3 extends over 13 amino acids. Trimming cost V 8 bases and J 8 bases; bases outside gene matches: 11. CDR3 in DNA: TGTGCCAGTGCGATACAGGGGTTAGGAGGCTACACCTTC. As protein: CASAIQGLGGYTF.

V is TRBV18 and J is TRBJ1-1, with D tentatively TRBD1 (5 bases). The ends were cut back, 3 bases at V and 3 bases at J, with 11 bases in the middle. This CDR3 contains 14 residues. The germline CDR1 and CDR2 sequences are KGHSH and LQKENI. In DNA form, the CDR3 reads TGTGCCAGCTCACCGAAGACAGTTGACACTGAAGCTTTCTTT. As protein: CASSPKTVDTEAFF.

This clone appeared a single time. The V call is TRBV28, the J call TRBJ2-2; D is possibly TRBD2 (6 bases). The length of the CDR3 is 15 residues. Germline-derived CDR1 and CDR2 are MDHEN and SYDVKM. The germline V and J ends were trimmed by 3 bases and 4 bases, with 12 bases remaining between them. This CDR3 reads CASSFAGTGTGELFF. For the CDR3, the DNA is TGTGCCAGCAGTTTTGCGGGAACGGGCACCGGGGAGCTGTTTTTT.

The chain combines TRBV28 with TRBJ2-7; the match to TRBD1 covers 7 bases. J gave up 0 bases and V 3 bases, and 8 bases lay outside the gene matches. The CDR3 spans 16 residues. Germline-derived CDR1 and CDR2 are MDHEN and SYDVKM. CDR3 sequence: CASSFLSTGFSYEQYF. CDR3 DNA: TGTGCCAGCAGTTTCCTATCGACAGGGTTCTCCTACGAGCAGTACTTC.

The chain combines TRBV12-2 with TRBJ2-3; TRBD1, the table's D call, lacks a check against the DNA. TRBV12-2 is termed a pseudogene. CDR3 size: 19 residues. The CDR3 loop reads CASRLAQGGRGREEDTQYF. DNA of the CDR3: TGTGCAAGTCGCTTAGCCCAAGGGGGCAGGGGACGAGAAGAAGATACGCAGTATTTT.

The chain has TRBV19 and TRBJ2-1; 7 nucleotides align to TRBD1. The germline V gene has CDR1 LNHDA and CDR2 SQIVND (reference sequence). V trimming: 0 bases; J trimming: 4 bases; junction bases outside the gene matches: 0. CDR3 length: 14 residues. In DNA form, the CDR3 reads TGTGCCAGTAGTATAGACAGGGGGTACAATGAGCAGTTCTTC. Encoded protein: CASSIDRGYNEQFF. Full variable domain (missing parts from reference TRBV19 and TRBJ2-1): DGGITQSPKYLFRKEGQNVTLSCEQNLNHDAMYWYRQDPGQGLRLIYYSQIVNDFQKGDIAEGYSVSREKKESFPLTVTSAQKNPTAFYLCASSIDRGYNEQFFGPGTRLTVL.

In DNA form, the CDR3 reads TGTGCCAGTAGTATTTCAGCAGGGGGGATTCAGCCCCAGCATTTT. Encoded protein: CASSISAGGIQPQHF. The chain employs TRBV19 and TRBJ1-5, with TRBD1 matching 7 bases. The CDR3 sequence is 15 residues long. Losses at the gene ends were 3 bases for V and 6 bases for J; bases not matched to a gene: 8. Germline lookup yields CDR1 LNHDA and CDR2 SQIVND (reference sequence). Complete variable domain (other parts from reference TRBV19 and TRBJ1-5): DGGITQSPKYLFRKEGQNVTLSCEQNLNHDAMYWYRQDPGQGLRLIYYSQIVNDFQKGDIAEGYSVSREKKESFPLTVTSAQKNPTAFYLCASSISAGGIQPQHFGDGTRLSIL.

The rearrangement uses TRBV14 and TRBJ2-2; perhaps TRBD2 as D (6 bases). The V gene's germline CDR1 is SGHDN and CDR2 FVKESK. Trimming removed 2 bases at V and 7 bases at J, with 14 bases between. The CDR3 spans 15 residues. The CDR3 protein is CASSQMRGYSGELFF. The CDR3 DNA reads as TGTGCCAGCAGCCAAATGCGGGGCTATAGCGGGGAGCTGTTTTTT.

This chain links TRBV10-3 with TRBJ1-3, with TRBD1 matching 7 bases. Germline CDR1 ENHRY, CDR2 SYGVKD. V gave up 6 bases and J gave up 0 bases; unmatched junction bases: 5. The CDR3 is 15 amino acids. The chain's CDR3 is CAISRTGASGNTIYF. The CDR3 DNA sequence: TGTGCCATCAGCCGAACAGGGGCCTCTGGAAACACCATATATTTT.